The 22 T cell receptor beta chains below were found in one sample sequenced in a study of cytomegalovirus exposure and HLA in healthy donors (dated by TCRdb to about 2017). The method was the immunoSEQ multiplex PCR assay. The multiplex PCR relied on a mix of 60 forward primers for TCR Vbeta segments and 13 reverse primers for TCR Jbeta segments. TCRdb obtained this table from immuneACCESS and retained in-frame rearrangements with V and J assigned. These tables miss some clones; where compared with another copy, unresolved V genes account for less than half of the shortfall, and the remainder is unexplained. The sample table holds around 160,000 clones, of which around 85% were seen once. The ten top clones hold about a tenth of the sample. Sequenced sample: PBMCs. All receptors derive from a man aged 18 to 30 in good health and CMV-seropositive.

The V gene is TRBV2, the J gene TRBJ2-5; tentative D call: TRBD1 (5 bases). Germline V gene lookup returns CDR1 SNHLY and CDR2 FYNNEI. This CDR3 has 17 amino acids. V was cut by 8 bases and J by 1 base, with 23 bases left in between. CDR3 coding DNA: TGTGCCAGCGCATGGGGTGGTAAAGGGGAAGTCCAAGAGACCCAGTACTTC. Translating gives CASAWGGKGEVQETQYF.

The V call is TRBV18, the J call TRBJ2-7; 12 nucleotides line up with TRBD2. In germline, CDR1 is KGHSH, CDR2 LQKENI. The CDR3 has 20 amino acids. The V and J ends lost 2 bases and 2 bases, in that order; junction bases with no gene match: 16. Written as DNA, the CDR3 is TGTGCCAGCTCACCAGTTACAGGGTTGTCCCTAGCGGGGGGGACCTACGAGCAGTACTTC. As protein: CASSPVTGLSLAGGTYEQYF.

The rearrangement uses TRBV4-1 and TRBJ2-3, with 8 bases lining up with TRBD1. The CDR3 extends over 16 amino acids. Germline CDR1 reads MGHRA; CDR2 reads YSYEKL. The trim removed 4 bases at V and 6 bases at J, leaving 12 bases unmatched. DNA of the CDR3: TGCGCCAGCAGCCTCGGACAGGGTCTACTCGGGGATACGCAGTATTTT. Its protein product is CASSLGQGLLGDTQYF.

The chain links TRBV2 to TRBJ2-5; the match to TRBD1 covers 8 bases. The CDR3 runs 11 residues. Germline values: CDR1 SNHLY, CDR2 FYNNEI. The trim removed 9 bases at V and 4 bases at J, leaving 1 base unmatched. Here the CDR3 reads CASGQGETQYF. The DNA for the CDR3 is TGTGCCAGTGGACAGGGAGAGACCCAGTACTTC. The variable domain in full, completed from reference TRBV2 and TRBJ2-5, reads EPEVTQTPSHQVTQMGQEVILRCVPISNHLYFYWYRQILGQKVEFLVSFYNNEISEKSEIFDDQFSVERPDGSNFTLKIRSTKLEDSAMYFCASGQGETQYFGPGTRLLVL.

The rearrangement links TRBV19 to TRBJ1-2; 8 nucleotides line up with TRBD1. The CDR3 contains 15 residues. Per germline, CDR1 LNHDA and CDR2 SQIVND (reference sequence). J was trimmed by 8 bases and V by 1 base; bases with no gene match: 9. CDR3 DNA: TGTGCCAGTAGTATAGCGACAGGGGATTACCACGGCTACACCTTC. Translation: CASSIATGDYHGYTF.

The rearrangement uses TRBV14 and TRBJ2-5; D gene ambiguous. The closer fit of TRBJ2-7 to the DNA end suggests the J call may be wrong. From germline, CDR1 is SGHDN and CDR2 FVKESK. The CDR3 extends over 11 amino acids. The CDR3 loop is CASSQHYEQYF. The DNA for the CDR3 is TGTGCCAGCAGCCAACACTACGAGCAGTACTTC.

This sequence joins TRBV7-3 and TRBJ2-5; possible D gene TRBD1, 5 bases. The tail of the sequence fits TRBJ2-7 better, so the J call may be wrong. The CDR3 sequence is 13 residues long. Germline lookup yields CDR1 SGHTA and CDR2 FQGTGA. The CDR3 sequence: CASSWTSSYEQYF. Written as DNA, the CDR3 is TGTGCCAGCAGCTGGACAAGCTCCTACGAGCAGTACTTC.

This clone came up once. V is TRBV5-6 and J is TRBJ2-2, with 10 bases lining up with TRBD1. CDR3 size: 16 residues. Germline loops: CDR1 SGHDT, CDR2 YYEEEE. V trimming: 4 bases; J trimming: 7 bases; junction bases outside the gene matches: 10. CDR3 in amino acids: CASSPPGQGMVGELFF. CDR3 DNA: TGTGCCAGCAGCCCACCGGGACAGGGGATGGTCGGGGAGCTGTTTTTT.

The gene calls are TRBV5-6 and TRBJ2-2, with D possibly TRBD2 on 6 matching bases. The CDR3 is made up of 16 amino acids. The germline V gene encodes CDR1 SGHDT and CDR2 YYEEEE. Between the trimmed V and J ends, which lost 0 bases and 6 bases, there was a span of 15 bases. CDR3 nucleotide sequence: TGTGCCAGCAGCTTGGATACGGGAGTCCGCGCCGGGGAGCTGTTTTTT. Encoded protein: CASSLDTGVRAGELFF.

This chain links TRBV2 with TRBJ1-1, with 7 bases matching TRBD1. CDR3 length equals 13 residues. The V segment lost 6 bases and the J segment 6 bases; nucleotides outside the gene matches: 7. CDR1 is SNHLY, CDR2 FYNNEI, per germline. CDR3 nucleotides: TGTGCCAGCAGCCCCGACAGGGACTCTGAAGCTTTCTTT. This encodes CASSPDRDSEAFF.

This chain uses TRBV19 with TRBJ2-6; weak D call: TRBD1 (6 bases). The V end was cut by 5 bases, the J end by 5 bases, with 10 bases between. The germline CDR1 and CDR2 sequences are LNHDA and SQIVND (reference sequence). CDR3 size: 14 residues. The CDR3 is CASSAGTRANVLTF. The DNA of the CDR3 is TGTGCCAGTAGTGCCGGGACACGGGCCAACGTCCTGACTTTC.

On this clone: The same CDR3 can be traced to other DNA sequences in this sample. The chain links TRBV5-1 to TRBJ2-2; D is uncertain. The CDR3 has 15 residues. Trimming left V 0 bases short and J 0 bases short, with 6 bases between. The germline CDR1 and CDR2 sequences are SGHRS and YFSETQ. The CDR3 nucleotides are TGCGCCAGCAGCTTGGCACAGACGAACACCGGGGAGCTGTTTTTT. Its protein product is CASSLAQTNTGELFF.

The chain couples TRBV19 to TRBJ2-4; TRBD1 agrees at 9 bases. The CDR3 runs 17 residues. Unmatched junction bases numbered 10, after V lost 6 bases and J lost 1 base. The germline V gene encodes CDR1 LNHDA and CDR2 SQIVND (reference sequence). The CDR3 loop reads CASRITQGAAAKNIQYF. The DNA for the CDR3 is TGTGCCAGTAGGATAACACAGGGGGCTGCGGCCAAAAACATTCAGTACTTC.

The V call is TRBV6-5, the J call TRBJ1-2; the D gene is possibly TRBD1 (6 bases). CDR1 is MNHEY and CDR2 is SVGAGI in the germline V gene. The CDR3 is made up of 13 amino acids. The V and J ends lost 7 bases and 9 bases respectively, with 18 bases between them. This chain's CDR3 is CASTHREGPRYTF. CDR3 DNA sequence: TGTGCCAGCACTCACAGGGAGGGACCCCGCTACACCTTC.

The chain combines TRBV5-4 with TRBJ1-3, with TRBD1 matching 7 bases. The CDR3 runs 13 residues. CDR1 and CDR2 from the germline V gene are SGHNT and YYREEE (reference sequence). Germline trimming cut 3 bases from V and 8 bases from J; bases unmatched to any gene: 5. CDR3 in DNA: TGTGCCAGCAGCTGGGACAGAGGAGACACCATATATTTT. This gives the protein CASSWDRGDTIYF. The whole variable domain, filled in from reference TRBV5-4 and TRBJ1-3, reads ETGVTQSPTHLIKTRGQQVTLRCSSQSGHNTVSWYQQALGQGPQFIFQYYREEENGRGNFPPRFSGLQFPNYSSELNVNALELDDSALYLCASSWDRGDTIYFGEGSWLTVV.

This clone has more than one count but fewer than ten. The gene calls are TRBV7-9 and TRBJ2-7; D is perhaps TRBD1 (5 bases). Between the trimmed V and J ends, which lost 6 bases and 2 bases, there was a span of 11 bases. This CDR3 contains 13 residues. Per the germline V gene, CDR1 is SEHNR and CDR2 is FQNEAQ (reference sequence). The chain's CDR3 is CASSKDSTYEQYF. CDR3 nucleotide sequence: TGTGCCAGCAGTAAAGACAGTACCTACGAGCAGTACTTC.

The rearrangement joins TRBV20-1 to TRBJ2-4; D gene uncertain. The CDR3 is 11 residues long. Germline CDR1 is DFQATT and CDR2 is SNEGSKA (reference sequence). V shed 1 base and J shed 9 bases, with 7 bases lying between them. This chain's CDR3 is CSARAPGIQYF. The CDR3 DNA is TGCAGTGCTAGAGCCCCGGGCATTCAGTACTTC.

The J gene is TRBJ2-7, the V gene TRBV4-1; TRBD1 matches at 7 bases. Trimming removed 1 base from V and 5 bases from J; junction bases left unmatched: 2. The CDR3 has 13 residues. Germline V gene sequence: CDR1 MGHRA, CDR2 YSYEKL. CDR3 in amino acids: CASSQVGTDEQYF. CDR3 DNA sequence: TGCGCCAGCAGCCAAGTAGGGACAGACGAGCAGTACTTC.

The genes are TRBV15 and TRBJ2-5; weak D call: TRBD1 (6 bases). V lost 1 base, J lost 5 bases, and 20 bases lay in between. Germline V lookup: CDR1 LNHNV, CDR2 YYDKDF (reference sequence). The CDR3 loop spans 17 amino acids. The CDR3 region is CATSRAFGTSRGETQYF. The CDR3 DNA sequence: TGTGCCACCAGCAGAGCGTTTGGGACATCTAGGGGGGAGACCCAGTACTTC.

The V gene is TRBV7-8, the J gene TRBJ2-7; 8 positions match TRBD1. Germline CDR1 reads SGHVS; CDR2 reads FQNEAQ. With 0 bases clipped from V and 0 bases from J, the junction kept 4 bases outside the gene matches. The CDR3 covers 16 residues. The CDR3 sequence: CASSLARTGTSYEQYF. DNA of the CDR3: TGTGCCAGCAGCTTAGCCCGGACAGGGACCTCCTACGAGCAGTACTTC.

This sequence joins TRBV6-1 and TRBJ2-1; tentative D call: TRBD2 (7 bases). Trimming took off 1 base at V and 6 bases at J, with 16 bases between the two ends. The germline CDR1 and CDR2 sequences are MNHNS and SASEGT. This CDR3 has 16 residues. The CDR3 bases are TGTGCCAGCAGTGAAGTCATGGCGGGGGCCCTCAATGAGCAGTTCTTC. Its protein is CASSEVMAGALNEQFF.

In DNA form, the CDR3 reads TGTGCCAGCAGCCACCGCGTCCAGGGTATCGACGAGCAGTACTTC. Protein product: CASSHRVQGIDEQYF. The V and J genes are TRBV6-6 and TRBJ2-7; the D gene is possibly TRBD1 (5 bases). The CDR3 covers 15 residues. V was cut by 6 bases and J by 5 bases, with 20 bases left in between. CDR1 is MNHNY and CDR2 is SVGAGI in the germline V gene (reference sequence).